Listed here are 20 T cell receptor beta chains from one sample, sequenced in a study of control samples from healthy donors and cancer patients (TCRdb year 2020). The library was prepared using the immunoSEQ multiplex PCR assay. The source is immuneACCESS, and TCRdb retained only in-frame sequences with V and J called. Part of the clones is not carried over; for the studies checked, unresolved V genes explain less than half of this, and the remainder is unexplained. The table for this sample lists 95,000 to 150,000 clones; roughly 87% of them were counted only once. About 1.8% of the sample comes from the top ten. Sequenced sample: blood. The receptors shown here come from a man younger than 35 in good health.

The chain recombines TRBV2 with TRBJ1-2; perhaps TRBD1 as D (6 bases). Trimming removed 6 bases from V and 8 bases from J, with 28 bases in between. This CDR3 spans 17 amino acids. Germline CDR1 is SNHLY and CDR2 is FYNNEI. In DNA form, the CDR3 reads TGTGCCAGCAGCCCAATTAATTCCGGGACACCCCACACCGGCTACACCTTC. Encoded protein: CASSPINSGTPHTGYTF.

As for this clone: One base away lies a much larger clone, so this may be a sequencing read error. The chain carries TRBV7-3 and TRBJ2-2, with a possible D match to TRBD1 (5 bases). V lost 5 bases and J lost 1, with 5 bases in between. Germline lookup yields CDR1 SGHTA and CDR2 FQGTGA. This CDR3 contains 13 residues. CDR3 in amino acids: CASSQGNTGELFF. In DNA, the CDR3 is TGTGCCAGCAGCCAGGGGAACACCGGGGAGCTGTTTTTT.

The chain combines TRBV5-4 with TRBJ1-4, with D uncertain. Germline assignment: CDR1 SGHNT and CDR2 YYREEE (reference sequence). The length of the CDR3 is 13 residues. Trimming stripped 0 bases from V and 8 bases from J, with 8 bases between. The CDR3 region is CASSLDLGEKLFF. CDR3 bases: TGTGCCAGCAGCTTGGATTTAGGGGAAAAACTGTTTTTT. Based on the CDR3 plus reference TRBV5-4 and TRBJ1-4, the full variable domain is ETGVTQSPTHLIKTRGQQVTLRCSSQSGHNTVSWYQQALGQGPQFIFQYYREEENGRGNFPPRFSGLQFPNYSSELNVNALELDDSALYLCASSLDLGEKLFFGSGTQLSVL.

The chain recombines TRBV19 with TRBJ1-5, with D possibly being TRBD1 (5 bases). The CDR3 contains 15 residues. The germline V gene has CDR1 LNHDA and CDR2 SQIVND (reference sequence). The V gene lost 1 base and the J gene lost 1 base, with 8 bases spanning the gap. Here the CDR3 reads CASSIGQGSNQPQHF. CDR3 coding DNA: TGTGCCAGTAGTATAGGTCAGGGCAGCAATCAGCCCCAGCATTTT.

This clone appeared a single time. The V gene is TRBV7-8, the J gene TRBJ1-3; weak D call: TRBD1 (6 bases). The V and J ends lost 3 bases and 2 bases respectively, with 14 bases between them. Germline V gene data show CDR1 as SGHVS and CDR2 as FQNEAQ. This CDR3 contains 16 residues. CDR3 bases: TGTGCCAGCAGCTTCTATGGACAGAACACTGGAAACACCATATATTTT. This codes for CASSFYGQNTGNTIYF. Full variable domain (missing parts from reference TRBV7-8 and TRBJ1-3): GAGVSQSPRYKVAKRGQDVALRCDPISGHVSLFWYQQALGQGPEFLTYFQNEAQLDKSGLPSDRFFAERPEGSVSTLKIQRTQQEDSAVYLCASSFYGQNTGNTIYFGEGSWLTVV.

This chain joins TRBV19 and TRBJ1-3; D is unclear. There are 12 residues in the CDR3. Germline CDR1 and CDR2: LNHDA and SQIVND (reference sequence). With 4 bases removed from V and 4 bases from J, the gap between germline ends came to 5 bases. In nucleotides, the CDR3 is TGTGCCAGTAGTAATGCCGGAAACACCATATATTTT. Translated: CASSNAGNTIYF.

The chain joins TRBV4-3 to TRBJ2-3, with D maybe TRBD1 (5 bases). Trimming removed 0 bases at V and 3 bases at J, with 16 bases between. The CDR3 runs to 17 residues. Germline loops: CDR1 LGHNA, CDR2 YSLEER. As DNA, the CDR3 is TGCGCCAGCAGCCAAGATTTAGGGGCCGGTCTGACAGATACGCAGTATTTT. Its protein is CASSQDLGAGLTDTQYF.

The chain links TRBV18 to TRBJ2-2; 12 positions agree with TRBD2. Germline assignment: CDR1 KGHSH and CDR2 LQKENI. The length of the CDR3 is 15 residues. Trimming took 6 bases from V and 4 from J; bases not matched to a gene: 3. CDR3 sequence (DNA): TGTGCCAGCTCTCCGGGACTAGCGGGCACCGGGGAGCTGTTTTTT. This encodes CASSPGLAGTGELFF.

The chain couples TRBV19 to TRBJ1-6; no firm D call. Germline-derived CDR1 and CDR2 are LNHDA and SQIVND (reference sequence). This CDR3 is built from 18 residues. V was trimmed by 4 bases and J by 5 bases, leaving 21 bases between them. CDR3 sequence: CASSTHNSDGLDNSPLHF. In nucleotides, the CDR3 is TGTGCCAGTAGTACCCATAATTCGGACGGCTTAGATAATTCACCCCTCCACTTT.

This clone showed up just a few times. The chain links TRBV4-2 to TRBJ2-6, with a possible D match to TRBD1 (5 bases). V was cut by 0 bases and J by 2 bases, with 8 bases left in between. The germline CDR1 and CDR2 sequences are LGHNA and YNFKEQ. This CDR3 is built from 16 residues. CDR3 in DNA: TGTGCCAGCAGCCAAGATGGGGCAGCTGGGGCCAACGTCCTGACTTTC. Protein sequence: CASSQDGAAGANVLTF.

CDR3 loop: CASSPGQMREKLFF. In DNA, the CDR3 is TGTGCCAGCAGTCCGGGACAGATGAGGGAAAAACTGTTTTTT. This sequence joins TRBV6-5 and TRBJ1-4; 7 bases align to TRBD1. J lost 8 bases, V lost 5 bases, and 8 bases had no gene match. The germline V gene encodes CDR1 MNHEY and CDR2 SVGAGI. CDR3 length: 14 residues.

The CDR3 DNA reads TGTGCCTGGAGTTCCGGGACTAGCGTTTACAATGAGCAGTTCTTC. It encodes CAWSSGTSVYNEQFF. This rearrangement joins TRBV30 to TRBJ2-1; 10 bases align to TRBD2. This CDR3 spans 15 amino acids. With V trimmed by 2 bases and J by 4 bases, 5 bases remained unmatched. Per the germline V gene, CDR1 is GTSNPN and CDR2 is SVGIG (reference sequence).

The gene calls are TRBV29-1 and TRBJ2-5; D may match TRBD1 or TRBD2 (5 bases each). The CDR3 sequence is 14 residues long. Trimming removed 3 bases from V and 1 base from J, with 12 bases in between. Per the germline V gene, CDR1 is SQVTM and CDR2 is ANQGSEA. CDR3 residues: CSVDHGTRQETQYF. CDR3 bases: TGCAGCGTTGATCATGGGACCCGCCAAGAGACCCAGTACTTC.

The rearrangement joins TRBV2 to TRBJ2-1; 9 bases agree with TRBD1. This CDR3 is built from 15 residues. The junction had 5 bases not matched to a gene; V was cut back by 3 bases and J by 5 bases. The germline V gene encodes CDR1 SNHLY and CDR2 FYNNEI. CDR3 DNA sequence: TGTGCCAGCAGTGAGACAGGGGGGAGAAACAATGAGCAGTTCTTC. Its protein product is CASSETGGRNNEQFF.

J is TRBJ2-5 and V is TRBV6-6; unclear D gene. Trimming took off 6 bases at V and 4 bases at J, with 9 bases between the two ends. The CDR3 contains 12 residues. CDR1 is MNHNY, CDR2 SVGAGI, per germline (reference sequence). CDR3 sequence reads: CASSPIGETQYF. CDR3 nucleotides: TGTGCCAGCAGCCCCATAGGAGAGACCCAGTACTTC.

The rearrangement uses TRBV6-6 and TRBJ2-7; D could derive from TRBD1 or TRBD2 (5 bases each). The CDR3 consists of 15 residues. The germline gives CDR1 MNHNY, CDR2 SVGAGI (reference sequence). Trimming removed 0 bases at V and 6 bases at J, with 15 bases between. The CDR3 is CASSYSRVGVGEQYF. DNA of the CDR3: TGTGCCAGCAGTTACTCGAGGGTGGGGGTTGGCGAGCAGTACTTC.

The sample holds one count of this clone. The chain recombines TRBV7-9 with TRBJ1-1, with D perhaps TRBD1 (6 bases). CDR1 and CDR2 from the germline V gene are SEHNR and FQNEAQ (reference sequence). This CDR3 has 13 residues. Trimming removed 6 bases from V and 1 base from J, with 9 bases in between. CDR3 protein: CASRDRENTEAFF. CDR3 DNA: TGTGCCAGCAGGGACAGAGAGAACACTGAAGCTTTCTTT. The full variable domain, its missing parts supplied by reference TRBV7-9 and TRBJ1-1, is DTGVSQNPRHKITKRGQNVTFRCDPISEHNRLYWYRQTLGQGPEFLTYFQNEAQLEKSRLLSDRFSAERPKGSFSTLEIQRTEQGDSAMYLCASRDRENTEAFFGQGTRLTVV.

J is TRBJ2-1 and V is TRBV7-3; D is possibly TRBD1 (5 bases). The CDR3 extends over 15 amino acids. Trimming cost V 1 base and J 7 bases, with 14 bases left between them. Germline assignment: CDR1 SGHTA and CDR2 FQGTGA. CDR3 coding DNA: TGTGCCAGCAGCTTAAGAACCAAGGGGCGGAATGAGCAGTTCTTC. Its protein is CASSLRTKGRNEQFF.

This clone has only a few counts. V is TRBV5-1 and J is TRBJ2-3, with 10 bases aligning to TRBD1. The CDR3 loop spans 13 amino acids. V lost 1 base to trimming and J lost 10 bases; unmatched junction nucleotides: 3. The germline CDR1 and CDR2 sequences are SGHRS and YFSETQ. CDR3 amino acids: CASSLTGTGAQYF. Here the CDR3 DNA reads TGCGCCAGCAGCTTGACCGGGACAGGGGCGCAGTATTTT.

This clone was counted once. The chain couples TRBV18 to TRBJ2-7; a weak D match, TRBD1 (6 bases). The V and J ends lost 0 bases and 5 bases respectively, with 14 bases between them. Germline values: CDR1 KGHSH, CDR2 LQKENI. This CDR3 is 15 amino acids long. The CDR3 nucleotides read TGTGCCAGCTCACCACCCTCAGTCAGGGGCGACGAGCAGTACTTC. Translating gives CASSPPSVRGDEQYF.